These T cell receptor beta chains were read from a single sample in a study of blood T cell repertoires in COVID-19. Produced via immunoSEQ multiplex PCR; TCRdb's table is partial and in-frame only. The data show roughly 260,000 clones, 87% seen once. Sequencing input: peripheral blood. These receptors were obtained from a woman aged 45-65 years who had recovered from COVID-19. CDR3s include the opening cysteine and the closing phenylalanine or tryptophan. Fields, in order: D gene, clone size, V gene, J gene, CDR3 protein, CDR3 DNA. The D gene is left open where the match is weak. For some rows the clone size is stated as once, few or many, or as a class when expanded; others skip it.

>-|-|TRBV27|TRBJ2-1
CASSPLYGRGYNEQFF
TGTGCCAGCAGCCCTTTGTACGGGAGAGGTTACAATGAGCAGTTCTTC
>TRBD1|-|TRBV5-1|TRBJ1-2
CASSPLRGTGVYGYTF
TGCGCCAGCAGCCCCCTCCGGGGGACAGGGGTCTATGGCTACACCTTC
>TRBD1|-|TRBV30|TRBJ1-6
CAWSITQGARSYNSPLHF
TGTGCCTGGAGTATCACCCAGGGGGCCCGCTCCTATAATTCACCCCTCCACTTT
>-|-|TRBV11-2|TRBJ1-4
CASSRGGPEKLFF
TGTGCCAGCAGCCGGGGGGGGCCGGAAAAACTGTTTTTT
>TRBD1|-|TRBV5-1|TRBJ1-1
CASSSTGDMNTEAFF
TGCGCCAGCAGCAGTACAGGGGATATGAACACTGAAGCTTTCTTT
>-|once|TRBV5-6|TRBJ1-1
CASSWGQSVEAFF
TGTGCCAGCAGCTGGGGGCAAAGCGTGGAAGCTTTCTTT
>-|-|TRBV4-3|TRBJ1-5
CASSQGPNQPQHF
TGCGCCAGCAGCCAAGGGCCCAATCAGCCCCAGCATTTT
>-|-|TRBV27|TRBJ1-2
CASSLGRTNYGYTF
TGTGCCAGCAGTTTGGGGAGGACTAACTATGGCTACACCTTC
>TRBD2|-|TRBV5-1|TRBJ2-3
CASSLASGRGDTQYF
TGCGCCAGCAGCTTGGCTAGCGGGCGGGGGGATACGCAGTATTTT
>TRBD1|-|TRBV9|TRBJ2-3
CASSSTGVHTQYF
TGTGCCAGCAGCTCTACAGGGGTCCATACGCAGTATTTT
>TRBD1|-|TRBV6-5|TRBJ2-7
CASRNGQGGSYEQYF
TGTGCCAGCAGAAACGGACAGGGGGGCTCCTACGAGCAGTACTTC
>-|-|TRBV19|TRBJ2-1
CASTPLGGRNEQFF
TGTGCCAGTACCCCTCTAGGGGGTCGGAATGAGCAGTTCTTC
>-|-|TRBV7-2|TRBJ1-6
CASSREGTPSSYNSPLHF
TGTGCCAGCAGCCGCGAAGGGACTCCAAGCTCCTATAATTCACCCCTCCACTTT
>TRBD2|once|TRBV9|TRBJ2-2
CASNPSGTNTGELFF
TGTGCCAGCAACCCTAGCGGGACGAACACCGGGGAGCTGTTTTTT
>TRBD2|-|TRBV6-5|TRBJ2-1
CASSYSKRDTYNEQFF
TGTGCCAGCAGTTACTCAAAGCGGGATACTTACAATGAGCAGTTCTTC
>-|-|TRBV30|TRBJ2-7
CAWSRGGESYEQYF
TGTGCCTGGAGTAGGGGGGGGGAATCCTACGAGCAGTACTTC
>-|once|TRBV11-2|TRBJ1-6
CASSLELGAYSPLHF
TGTGCCAGCAGCTTAGAGTTGGGGGCGTATTCACCCCTCCACTTT
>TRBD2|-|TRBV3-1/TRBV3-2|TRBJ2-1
CASSPGTRNEQFF
TGTGCCAGCAGCCCCGGGACTAGAAATGAGCAGTTCTTC
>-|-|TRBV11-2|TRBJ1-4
CASSFSATNEKLFF
TGTGCCAGCAGCTTCAGCGCAACTAATGAAAAACTGTTTTTT
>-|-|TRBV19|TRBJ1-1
CATKTGHTEAFF
TGTGCCACGAAGACGGGTCACACTGAAGCTTTCTTT
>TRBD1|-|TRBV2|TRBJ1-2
CASSEAGTGSLGYTF
TGTGCCAGCAGTGAAGCTGGGACAGGGTCTTTGGGCTACACCTTC
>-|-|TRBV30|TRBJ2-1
CAWSLGYNEQFF
TGTGCCTGGAGTCTCGGCTACAATGAGCAGTTCTTC
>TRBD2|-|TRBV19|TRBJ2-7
CASSLAGVAYEQYF
TGTGCCAGTAGTCTAGCGGGAGTGGCCTACGAGCAGTACTTC
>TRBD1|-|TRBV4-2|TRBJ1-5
CASSQATVTGGNQPQHF
TGTGCCAGCAGCCAAGCCACCGTTACAGGGGGCAATCAGCCCCAGCATTTT
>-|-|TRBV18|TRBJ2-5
CASSEAVPDFGTQYF
TGTGCCAGCTCGGAGGCGGTTCCGGACTTTGGGACCCAGTACTTC
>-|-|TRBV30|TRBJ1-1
CAGVLAPGAFF
TGTGCCGGAGTTCTGGCCCCTGGAGCTTTCTTT
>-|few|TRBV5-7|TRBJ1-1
CASSLGGYNTEAFF
TGTGCCAGCAGCTTGGGCGGATATAACACTGAAGCTTTCTTT
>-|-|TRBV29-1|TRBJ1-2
CSVVADYGYTF
TGCAGCGTTGTGGCGGACTATGGCTACACCTTC
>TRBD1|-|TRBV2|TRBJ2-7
CASTGEGTGRYEQYF
TGTGCCAGCACTGGGGAAGGGACAGGCCGCTACGAGCAGTACTTC
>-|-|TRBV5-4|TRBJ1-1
CASSSRGVAAFF
TGTGCCAGCAGCTCCCGGGGAGTTGCCGCTTTCTTT
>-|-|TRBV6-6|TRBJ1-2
CASTPDGGSNYGYTF
TGTGCCAGCACTCCCGACGGAGGCTCTAACTATGGCTACACCTTC
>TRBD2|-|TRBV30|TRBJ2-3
CAWSAWTSASTDTQYF
TGTGCCTGGAGTGCCTGGACTAGCGCCAGCACAGATACGCAGTATTTT
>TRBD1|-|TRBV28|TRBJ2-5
CASSSDRGLAETQYF
TGTGCCAGCAGTTCGGACAGGGGGCTGGCAGAGACCCAGTACTTC
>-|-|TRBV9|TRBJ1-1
CASSPQGLIDTEAFF
TGTGCCAGCAGCCCCCAGGGACTAATCGACACTGAAGCTTTCTTT
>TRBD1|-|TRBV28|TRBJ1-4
CASTSGTGGDEKLFF
TGTGCCAGCACCTCCGGTACAGGGGGCGATGAAAAACTGTTTTTT
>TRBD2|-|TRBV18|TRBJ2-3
CASSPRAQVAGNTDTQYF
TGTGCCAGCTCACCAAGGGCCCAGGTAGCGGGGAACACAGATACGCAGTATTTT
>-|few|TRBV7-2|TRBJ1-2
CASSLLGAAANYGYTF
TGTGCCAGCAGCCTCCTGGGGGCTGCGGCTAACTATGGCTACACCTTC